This T cell receptor (beta chain) originates from a study of blood T cell repertoires in COVID-19. At the level of the study: COVID-19 samples collected from the United States, Italy and Spain covered acute and convalescent phases.

In the original analysis: Reference gene primer amplification gave nucleated cell count estimates. Assay: immunoSEQ multiplex PCR; the TCRdb copy retains only in-frame clones and omits some. V, J and clone size derive from that table, while D and trimming were established from the DNA sequence. The data hold over 70,000 clones, with approximately 80% observed a single time. Germline CDR1 and CDR2: LNHDA and SQIVND (reference sequence). With 5 bases clipped from V and 0 bases from J, the junction kept 6 bases outside the gene matches. CDR3 length: 16 residues. The receptor was isolated from an elderly woman with acute or convalescent COVID-19. This chain links TRBV19 with TRBJ2-3; 9 bases agree with TRBD2. The sample taken for sequencing was peripheral blood. CDR3 amino acids: CASSQSGRTSTDTQYF. The CDR3 nucleotides read TGTGCCAGTAGTCAAAGCGGGAGGACTAGCACAGATACGCAGTATTTT.